This T cell receptor beta chain was captured by sequencing in a study of T cell repertoires in cytomegalovirus infection. Study context: Evidence of both CMV infection and a matching HLA type came from public TCR beta signatures.

A word on this clonotype: Its target is not known.

Overall study findings and caveats: Carriers of CMV and the relevant HLA type were discriminated by public TCR beta frequency. Across the ex vivo response, the dominant clonotypes were HLA-C-restricted CMV-specific TCR beta clonotypes.

The V end lost 7 bases, the J end lost 4 bases, and 15 bases lay between the germline ends. The length of the CDR3 is 13 residues. Germline CDR1 SQVTM, CDR2 ANQGSEA. TCRdb analysed the reads with MiXCR anew, one entry per CDR3 protein. The sample contains about 300,000 distinct CDR3 sequences, roughly a tenth of which appear only once. The sample taken for sequencing was PBMCs. The V gene is TRBV29-1, the J gene TRBJ2-3, with a weak D call TRBD2 (7 bases). The TCR comes from a human donor in good health (CMV status not recorded). Some clones in this sample may be carry-over from other donors' samples. The DNA of the CDR3 is TGCAGCGCCCCGAAGGGGGGGGCAGATACGCAGTATTTT. It codes for CSAPKGGADTQYF.